This section outlines one T cell receptor beta chain sequence together with its context. Its matching antigen is unknown. This sample was taken from a study of CD8 T cells in ankylosing spondylitis. Findings of the study overall: In ankylosing spondylitis blood, a motif of eight highly homologous TCR beta variants appeared characteristic. Those disease-linked clones were CD8+; they were also relatively rare in peripheral blood. Reports of some motif variants in reactive arthritis synovial fluid and blood predate this one. Reportedly, significant enrichment of disease-linked clones occurred in matched ankylosing spondylitis synovial fluid.

The CDR3 contains 11 residues. CDR1 and CDR2 from the germline V gene are MDHEN and SYDVKM. The V end lost 10 bases, the J end lost 7 bases, and 14 bases lay between the germline ends. Library preparation for TCR beta used quantitative 5'-RACE with molecular barcodes. One entry per CDR3 protein, called by TCRdb with MiXCR from the 5' RACE reads. The data contain around 450,000 distinct CDR3 sequences, around 26% of them seen just once; the ten biggest clones take up 0.75% to 0.9%. The TCR originated in a male donor with ankylosing spondylitis. The rearrangement joins TRBV28 to TRBJ2-7; D could derive from TRBD1 or TRBD2 (5 bases each). Sequencing used blood, either unsorted or a sorted T cell fraction (not recorded which). As DNA, the CDR3 is TGTGCCACCCAGGGACGTCGGGAGCAGTACTTC. It codes for CATQGRREQYF.